A single sample gave rise to the 12 T cell receptor beta chains below, sequenced in a study of T cell responses to AZD1222 COVID-19 vaccine. The data were produced by immunoSEQ multiplex PCR, yet TCRdb's version contains in-frame clones alone and is incomplete. The table shows some 64,000 clones, with around 75% occurring only once. Sequenced here: peripheral blood, sampled on day 0 of AZD1222 vaccination. The receptors come from an adult in good health.

This clone was counted between two and nine times. The V gene is TRBV3-1 (or the pseudogene TRBV3-2), the J gene TRBJ2-7; unclear D gene. Germline assignment: CDR1 LGHDT and CDR2 YNNKEL (reference sequence). V lost 6 bases to trimming and J lost 2 bases, with 14 bases between them. The CDR3 length is 14 residues. CDR3 loop: CASRPLGVPYEQYF. For the CDR3, the DNA is TGTGCCAGCAGGCCCCTAGGAGTTCCCTACGAGCAGTACTTC.

The chain recombines TRBV7-2 with TRBJ2-1; possible D gene TRBD2, 5 bases. The V end lost 4 bases, the J end lost 5 bases, and 9 bases lay between the germline ends. Germline values: CDR1 SGHTA, CDR2 FQGNSA. This CDR3 is 13 amino acids long. CDR3: CASSWTEDNEQFF. CDR3 sequence (DNA): TGTGCCAGCAGCTGGACTGAGGACAATGAGCAGTTCTTC.

This chain links TRBV19 with TRBJ2-7; maybe TRBD2 (5 bases). Germline V CDR1 and CDR2: LNHDA, SQIVND (reference sequence). V shed 4 bases and J shed 5 bases, with 15 bases lying between them. CDR3 size: 14 residues. The CDR3, as DNA: TGTGCCAGTAGTACACCAGCGGCCCCCCACGAGCAGTACTTC. As protein: CASSTPAAPHEQYF.

The chain combines TRBV3-1 (or the pseudogene TRBV3-2) with TRBJ1-3; 11 nucleotides match TRBD1. The CDR3 has 16 amino acids. CDR1 LGHDT and CDR2 YNNKEL come from the germline V gene (reference sequence). The V gene end was trimmed by 4 bases and the J gene end by 6 bases; junction bases not matched to a gene: 8. The CDR3 DNA reads as TGTGCCAGCAGCCCACAAAAGGGACAGGGGGTAAACACCATATATTTT. Protein: CASSPQKGQGVNTIYF.

This chain joins TRBV19 and TRBJ1-5; D may be TRBD1 (5 bases). The CDR3 runs 15 residues. Germline V gene data show CDR1 as LNHDA and CDR2 as SQIVND (reference sequence). The germline V and J ends were trimmed by 6 bases and 7 bases, with 19 bases remaining between them. The CDR3 bases are TGTGCCAGTAGAGACGCGGGGGGGTTGGGACAGCCCCAGCATTTT. This translates into CASRDAGGLGQPQHF.

The gene calls are TRBV7-2 and TRBJ1-2; D is uncertain. This CDR3 contains 12 residues. V was pared by 5 bases and J by 5 bases, with 9 bases between. Germline V CDR1 and CDR2: SGHTA, FQGNSA. The DNA for the CDR3 is TGTGCCAGCAGCCCACAGAGGTATGGCTACACCTTC. Residues: CASSPQRYGYTF.

The rearrangement links TRBV4-3 to TRBJ1-1, with TRBD1 as a possible D gene (5 bases). Trimming took 0 bases from V and 6 from J, leaving 14 bases between them. Germline CDR1 is LGHNA and CDR2 is YSLEER. This CDR3 is 15 amino acids long. The chain's CDR3 is CASSQEDNDYPEAFF. CDR3 bases: TGCGCCAGCAGCCAAGAGGACAACGACTATCCTGAAGCTTTCTTT.

J is TRBJ1-6 and V is TRBV7-2, with no clear D. Germline V gene data show CDR1 as SGHTA and CDR2 as FQGNSA. V was trimmed by 2 bases and J by 5 bases, leaving 10 bases between them. The CDR3 spans 15 residues. CDR3 region: CASSLNQANNSPLHF. DNA for the CDR3: TGTGCCAGCAGCTTAAACCAGGCTAATAATTCACCCCTCCACTTT.

The genes are TRBV7-2 and TRBJ2-7; D gene uncertain. This CDR3 is built from 13 residues. V lost 1 base, J lost 3 bases, and 7 bases lay in between. The germline gives CDR1 SGHTA, CDR2 FQGNSA. The CDR3 here is CASSLGSVYEQYF. The DNA for the CDR3 is TGTGCCAGCAGCTTAGGATCGGTCTACGAGCAGTACTTC. Based on the CDR3 plus reference TRBV7-2 and TRBJ2-7, the full variable domain is GAGVSQSPSNKVTEKGKDVELRCDPISGHTALYWYRQSLGQGLEFLIYFQGNSAPDKSGLPSDRFSAERTGGSVSTLTIQRTQQEDSAVYLCASSLGSVYEQYFGPGTRLTVT.

The chain links TRBV7-8 to TRBJ2-5; 11 positions agree with TRBD2. CDR1 SGHVS and CDR2 FQNEAQ come from the germline V gene. V dropped 4 bases and J dropped 11; count of bases not matched to a gene: 12. The length of the CDR3 is 15 residues. The CDR3 region has the DNA TGTGCCAGCAGCTCAGTAGCGGGGGGGGTTAAGGTTCAGTACTTC. Its translation: CASSSVAGGVKVQYF.

The chain has TRBV6-6 and TRBJ2-2; D is perhaps TRBD2 (6 bases). CDR3 length: 15 amino acids. The V end lost 3 bases, the J end lost 8 bases, and 16 bases lay between the germline ends. The germline V gene has CDR1 MNHNY and CDR2 SVGAGI (reference sequence). CDR3 protein: CASSYSGLPRGELFF. The CDR3 bases are TGTGCCAGCAGTTATTCGGGACTTCCTCGGGGGGAGCTGTTTTTT.

The rearrangement links TRBV18 to TRBJ2-1; TRBD1 matches at 10 bases. Germline lookup yields CDR1 KGHSH and CDR2 LQKENI. V shed 1 base, J shed 6 bases, and the junction held 15 bases outside the gene matches. The CDR3 spans 19 residues. The CDR3 DNA follows: TGTGCCAGCTCACCACAAGGACAGGGGGTGGGGACTAACTTCAATGAGCAGTTCTTC. It yields the protein CASSPQGQGVGTNFNEQFF.